A single sample gave rise to the 11 T cell receptor beta chains below, sequenced in a study of cytomegalovirus exposure and HLA in healthy donors. The study ran its PCR with 60 Vbeta and 13 Jbeta primers. Sequencing used immunoSEQ multiplex PCR; TCRdb keeps in-frame clones, though not all of them. Here the sample spans about 140,000 clones, 70% to 80% being singletons. The sample was PBMCs. Receptor source: a man aged 25-40 years in good health and CMV-seronegative.

The chain joins TRBV2 to TRBJ1-2; D is unclear. The CDR3 extends over 15 amino acids. Germline CDR1 and CDR2: SNHLY and FYNNEI. V was clipped by 0 bases and J by 6 bases, with 14 bases between them. CDR3: CASSEAFGRRDGYTF. Written as DNA, the CDR3 is TGTGCCAGCAGTGAAGCGTTCGGCAGGAGGGATGGCTACACCTTC.

This clone has more than one count but fewer than ten. The genes are TRBV4-1 and TRBJ2-1, with TRBD2 matching 9 bases. The CDR3 is 17 residues long. Germline V gene lookup returns CDR1 MGHRA and CDR2 YSYEKL. J was trimmed by 7 bases and V by 1 base; bases with no gene match: 11. Here the CDR3 DNA reads TGCGCCAGCAGCCAAGGGATTAGCGGGAGCCGGGGGAATGAGCAGTTCTTC. Its translation is CASSQGISGSRGNEQFF.

The V gene is TRBV7-6, the J gene TRBJ1-2; TRBD1 might be the D (5 bases). V dropped 4 bases and J dropped 5 bases, with 14 bases sitting between them. This CDR3 contains 14 residues. In germline, CDR1 is SGHVS, CDR2 FNYEAQ. The CDR3, as DNA: TGTGCCAGCAGCTCGGACACCGGGCCTTATGGCTACACCTTC. It translates to CASSSDTGPYGYTF.

CDR3 DNA: TGCAGCGTGGAATGGACAGGGTGGAGAACCTATGGCTACACCTTC. Encoded protein: CSVEWTGWRTYGYTF. The rearrangement joins TRBV29-1 to TRBJ1-2, with TRBD1 matching 8 bases. Germline CDR1 and CDR2: SQVTM and ANQGSEA. The CDR3 totals 15 residues. With V trimmed by 6 bases and J by 4 bases, 13 bases remained unmatched.

V and J are TRBV6-5 and TRBJ1-5; maybe TRBD1 (6 bases). This CDR3 contains 15 residues. Trimming pared 6 bases from V and 1 base from J, leaving 13 bases between. Germline V gene data show CDR1 as MNHEY and CDR2 as SVGAGI. The CDR3 sequence is CASRQGSVSNQPQHF. The CDR3 region has the DNA TGTGCCAGCAGACAGGGTTCCGTGAGCAATCAGCCCCAGCATTTT.

The chain uses TRBV28 and TRBJ1-1; D gene unclear. The germline CDR1 and CDR2 sequences are MDHEN and SYDVKM. V lost 3 bases to trimming and J lost 8 bases, with 7 bases between them. The CDR3 is 11 residues long. Here the CDR3 reads CASSLWAEAFF. As DNA, the CDR3 is TGTGCCAGCAGTTTGTGGGCGGAAGCTTTCTTT.

The V and J genes are TRBV28 and TRBJ1-5, with D possibly TRBD1 on 5 matching bases. Germline V gives CDR1 MDHEN, CDR2 SYDVKM. This CDR3 is 15 amino acids long. Trimming removed 3 bases at V and 0 bases at J, with 9 bases between. The CDR3 nucleotides are TGTGCCAGCAGTTTTTCGGGGGATAGCAATCAGCCCCAGCATTTT. It codes for CASSFSGDSNQPQHF. Based on the CDR3 plus reference TRBV28 and TRBJ1-5, the full variable domain is DVKVTQSSRYLVKRTGEKVFLECVQDMDHENMFWYRQDPGLGLRLIYFSYDVKMKEKGDIPEGYSVSREKKERFSLILESASTNQTSMYLCASSFSGDSNQPQHFGDGTRLSIL.

The sample holds a few counts of this clone. The chain recombines TRBV7-2 with TRBJ2-3; TRBD1 matches at 11 bases. This CDR3 comprises 16 residues. From germline, CDR1 is SGHTA and CDR2 FQGNSA. J gave up 8 bases and V 1 base, and 8 bases lay outside the gene matches. This chain's CDR3 is CASSLGGQGAVGTQYF. DNA of the CDR3: TGTGCCAGCAGCTTAGGCGGACAGGGGGCGGTTGGTACGCAGTATTTT.

The chain is built from TRBV21-1 and TRBJ2-3; TRBD2 is taken as the D call from the table, unchecked against the DNA. TRBV21-1 is assigned pseudogene status. This CDR3 has 13 residues. In DNA form, the CDR3 reads TGTGCCAGCAGCAAAGTGACGCCGGGAGCACGGTATTTT. Residues: CASSKVTPGARYF.

This clone has more than one count but fewer than ten. The rearrangement links TRBV5-4 to TRBJ2-5; tentatively, D is TRBD1 (5 bases). V was pared by 10 bases and J by 5 bases, with 18 bases between. Germline CDR1 is SGHNT and CDR2 is YYREEE (reference sequence). The length of the CDR3 is 13 residues. The DNA of the CDR3 is TGTGCCCAGGGAAGTTCGAGGTCGGAGACCCAGTACTTC. It translates to CAQGSSRSETQYF.

The genes are TRBV7-2 and TRBJ2-1, with 11 bases that match TRBD1. This CDR3 region has 15 residues. CDR1 SGHTA and CDR2 FQGNSA come from the germline V gene. With 5 bases clipped from V and 3 bases from J, the junction kept 3 bases outside the gene matches. The CDR3 DNA reads as TGTGCCAGCAGCCCGGGACAGGGGGTCTACAATGAGCAGTTCTTC. It specifies CASSPGQGVYNEQFF. Based on the CDR3 plus reference TRBV7-2 and TRBJ2-1, the full variable domain is GAGVSQSPSNKVTEKGKDVELRCDPISGHTALYWYRQSLGQGLEFLIYFQGNSAPDKSGLPSDRFSAERTGGSVSTLTIQRTQQEDSAVYLCASSPGQGVYNEQFFGPGTRLTVL.